The entry below gives a single TCR beta chain sequence along with its context. The antigen remains unidentified. These data belong to a study of OX40 agonist ivuxolimab in advanced cancers. Across the study: Patients were infused with ivuxolimab every 2 weeks at 0.01 to 10 mg/kg. Among those enrolled, mean age was around 55 years (range about 20 to 79) and about 81% were male. Whole-study results and caveats: Several nonresponders also turned out to have low normalized T-cell clonal expansion. The 0.1-3.0 mg/kg partial responders had among the lowest clonal expansion.

TCRdb keeps only in-frame clones here, not all; method: immunoSEQ multiplex PCR. Counted here are under 55,000 clones, 82% occurring once; the ten biggest clones make up roughly 2.1%. The sequencing here drew on CD4+ or CD8+ T cells sorted from blood, taken in a trial of the OX40 agonist ivuxolimab. The sequence was collected from an adult with an advanced solid tumor such as melanoma, head and neck, liver or kidney cancer.

The CDR3 coding sequence is TGTGCCAGCAGCCCCGACAGGGGGCAAGGTCGCACTTTCTTT. Translation gives CASSPDRGQGRTFF. This chain links TRBV5-6 with TRBJ1-1, with 10 bases lining up with TRBD1. The junction had 12 bases not matched to a gene; V was cut back by 4 bases and J by 12 bases. The CDR3 has 14 residues. CDR1 is SGHDT and CDR2 is YYEEEE in the germline V gene.